The 19 T cell receptor beta chains given below trace back to one sample, sequenced in a study of blood T cell repertoires in COVID-19. Here immunoSEQ multiplex PCR was the method, and the copy in TCRdb shows in-frame clones only, minus some. This sample has approximately 380,000 clones, with roughly 91% found just once. Sequencing was done on a sample of PBMCs or T cells enriched from blood (not recorded which). The receptors were sampled from a woman between 18 and 29 years old who had recovered from COVID-19.

CDR3 DNA sequence: TGTGCCAGCAGTTACACCCCCTGGCCCACCTACAATGAGCAGTTCTTC. Translating it yields CASSYTPWPTYNEQFF. The V gene is TRBV6-5, the J gene TRBJ2-1; D gene unclear. The CDR3 covers 16 residues. Trimming pared 2 bases from V and 2 bases from J, leaving 13 bases between. CDR1 is MNHEY, CDR2 SVGAGI, per germline.

The rearrangement links TRBV18 to TRBJ2-3; TRBD2 matches 13 bases. From germline, CDR1 is KGHSH and CDR2 LQKENI. This CDR3 region has 16 residues. Trimming at V came to 4 bases and at J to 4 bases, leaving 5 bases not matched to a gene. The CDR3 here is CASSLRTSGGADTQYF. CDR3 in DNA: TGTGCCAGCTCACTCCGGACTAGCGGGGGCGCAGATACGCAGTATTTT.

The J gene is TRBJ2-1, the V gene TRBV11-2; 12 nucleotides line up with TRBD2. The CDR3 runs 18 residues. The germline V gene encodes CDR1 SGHAT and CDR2 FQNNGV. V was pared by 1 base and J by 8 bases, with 12 bases of the junction left unmatched. The CDR3 bases are TGTGCCAGCAGCTTAGGCCGGCTAGCGGGGGGGCCGGGCCATGAGCAGTTCTTC. Translating gives CASSLGRLAGGPGHEQFF.

V usage is TRBV19 and J usage is TRBJ1-1; 12 bases align to TRBD1. CDR3 length equals 14 residues. V lost 3 bases, J lost 8 bases, and 4 bases stayed unmatched. Germline V CDR1 and CDR2: LNHDA, SQIVND (reference sequence). CDR3 in DNA: TGTGCCAGTAGTATCGGGACAGGGGGCCTCGAAGCTTTCTTT. Translated, it gives CASSIGTGGLEAFF.

The rearrangement joins TRBV6-4 to TRBJ1-3, with 9 bases identical to TRBD1. V shed 5 bases, J shed 4 bases, and the junction held 9 bases outside the gene matches. The germline gives CDR1 MRHNA, CDR2 SNTAGT. The CDR3 loop spans 16 amino acids. The CDR3 coding sequence is TGTGCCAGCAGTCCCTCGACAGGGGGGTACGGAAACACCATATATTTT. Its translation is CASSPSTGGYGNTIYF.

The V gene is TRBV5-6, the J gene TRBJ2-3; no definite D call. CDR1 is SGHDT and CDR2 is YYEEEE in the germline V gene. CDR3 size: 11 residues. Trimming took off 7 bases at V and 4 bases at J, with 7 bases between the two ends. CDR3 DNA: TGTGCCAGCCAGGCCCCAGATACGCAGTATTTT. It encodes CASQAPDTQYF.

This chain uses TRBV29-1 with TRBJ1-2; D not certain. V was clipped by 5 bases and J by 6 bases, with 7 bases between them. Per the germline V gene, CDR1 is SQVTM and CDR2 is ANQGSEA. This CDR3 is 10 amino acids long. CDR3 sequence reads: CSVWEDGYTF. The CDR3 nucleotides are TGCAGCGTTTGGGAGGATGGCTACACCTTC.

The rearrangement joins TRBV3-1 (or the pseudogene TRBV3-2) to TRBJ2-1; possibly TRBD1 for D (6 bases). The germline V gene has CDR1 LGHDT and CDR2 YNNKEL (reference sequence). This CDR3 contains 15 residues. Between the trimmed V and J ends, which lost 2 bases and 0 bases, there was a span of 8 bases. The CDR3 sequence is CASSQKTGSYNEQFF. The CDR3 region has the DNA TGTGCCAGCAGCCAAAAGACAGGCTCCTACAATGAGCAGTTCTTC.

The chain links TRBV27 to TRBJ2-7, with D perhaps matching TRBD2 (5 bases). This CDR3 contains 14 residues. Deletions cut 1 base from V and 3 bases from J, with 10 bases between. Germline CDR1 MNHEY, CDR2 SMNVEV (reference sequence). CDR3 coding DNA: TGTGCCAGCAGTTTATGGACTTCCCACTACGAGCAGTACTTC. Its translation is CASSLWTSHYEQYF.

This chain connects TRBV2 to TRBJ1-1, with 7 bases identical to TRBD1. The CDR3 sequence is 17 residues long. The germline gives CDR1 SNHLY, CDR2 FYNNEI. V lost 6 bases and J lost 1; bases outside the gene matches: 14. DNA of the CDR3: TGTGCCAGCAGGAAGGGAGAGGACAGGCTTTGGAACACTGAAGCTTTCTTT. It yields the protein CASRKGEDRLWNTEAFF.

The J gene is TRBJ1-6, the V gene TRBV7-2; weak D call: TRBD1 (6 bases). CDR1 is SGHTA and CDR2 is FQGNSA in the germline V gene. Trimming pared 4 bases from V and 5 bases from J, leaving 9 bases between. The CDR3 covers 14 residues. The CDR3 nucleotides read TGTGCCAGCAGCTACACAGGGAATAATTCACCCCTCCACTTT. Translating gives CASSYTGNNSPLHF.

This chain joins TRBV7-8 and TRBJ1-1, with D tentatively TRBD1 (5 bases). This CDR3 region has 15 residues. V lost 0 bases, J lost 2 bases, and 10 bases lay in between. Germline V gene sequence: CDR1 SGHVS, CDR2 FQNEAQ. CDR3 region: CASSLADTRNTEAFF. Written as DNA, the CDR3 is TGTGCCAGCAGCTTAGCGGACACACGAAACACTGAAGCTTTCTTT.

The V call is TRBV30, the J call TRBJ1-2; D gene uncertain. V was clipped by 0 bases and J by 2 bases, with 10 bases between them. From germline, CDR1 is GTSNPN and CDR2 SVGIG (reference sequence). The CDR3 has 14 residues. CDR3 protein: CAWSVRERNYGYTF. The CDR3 bases are TGTGCCTGGAGTGTCCGGGAAAGAAACTATGGCTACACCTTC.

J is TRBJ2-5 and V is TRBV7-6; D is possibly TRBD1 (7 bases). CDR1 and CDR2 (germline): SGHVS, FNYEAQ. This CDR3 region has 13 residues. V lost 5 bases to trimming and J lost 8 bases, with 15 bases between them. CDR3 in amino acids: CASSPEGARTQYF. Written as DNA, the CDR3 is TGTGCCAGCAGCCCGGAGGGGGCCCGAACCCAGTACTTC.

The gene calls are TRBV4-1 and TRBJ1-2, with 7 nucleotides matching TRBD1. Per the germline V gene, CDR1 is MGHRA and CDR2 is YSYEKL. This CDR3 comprises 15 residues. With V trimmed by 2 bases and J by 6 bases, 9 bases remained unmatched. The CDR3 DNA sequence: TGCGCCAGCAGCCAACCTAAAGGGGGCGGCCATGGCTACACCTTC. Its translation: CASSQPKGGGHGYTF.

The rearrangement uses TRBV5-8 and TRBJ1-5, with 7 positions matching TRBD1. Losses at the gene ends were 4 bases for V and 0 bases for J; bases not matched to a gene: 13. The CDR3 consists of 18 residues. Germline CDR1 SGHTS, CDR2 YDEGEE. Here the CDR3 reads CASSPGGIVGYSNQPQHF. The CDR3 DNA reads TGTGCCAGCAGCCCAGGGGGAATCGTAGGTTATAGCAATCAGCCCCAGCATTTT.

This chain uses TRBV7-9 with TRBJ2-5, with 7 positions matching TRBD1. Losses at the gene ends were 6 bases for V and 5 bases for J; bases not matched to a gene: 15. The CDR3 spans 16 residues. Germline loops: CDR1 SEHNR, CDR2 FQNEAQ (reference sequence). Here the CDR3 DNA reads TGTGCCAGCAGACCCACAGGGGCCACAAGAAGTGAGACCCAGTACTTC. It yields the protein CASRPTGATRSETQYF. Full variable domain (missing parts from reference TRBV7-9 and TRBJ2-5): DTGVSQNPRHKITKRGQNVTFRCDPISEHNRLYWYRQTLGQGPEFLTYFQNEAQLEKSRLLSDRFSAERPKGSFSTLEIQRTEQGDSAMYLCASRPTGATRSETQYFGPGTRLLVL.

V is TRBV29-1 and J is TRBJ1-2, with 9 bases aligning to TRBD1. The CDR3 contains 11 residues. Germline V gene lookup returns CDR1 SQVTM and CDR2 ANQGSEA. Trimming cost V 7 bases and J 6 bases; bases outside gene matches: 3. The CDR3 sequence: CSAWTGDGYTF. Here the CDR3 DNA reads TGCAGCGCATGGACAGGGGATGGCTACACCTTC.

In DNA form, the CDR3 reads TGTGCCAGCAGAAGAGGACAGGGAAAAGAGACCCAGTACTTC. Translated, it gives CASRRGQGKETQYF. This chain connects TRBV6-1 to TRBJ2-5; 8 nucleotides align to TRBD1. This CDR3 comprises 14 residues. Trimming cost V 6 bases and J 3 bases; bases outside gene matches: 6. The germline CDR1 and CDR2 sequences are MNHNS and SASEGT.